One sample yielded the 11 T cell receptor beta chains listed below, sequenced in a study of memory CD8 T cells in hepatitis C reinfection. The data were produced by immunoSEQ multiplex PCR, yet TCRdb's version contains in-frame clones alone and is incomplete. This table has roughly 43,000 clones, 85% to 90% appearing once. Regarding time point: peak reinfection, 3 to 8 weeks after reinfection detection. No in vitro expansion preceded TCR sequencing of the sorted cells. Sequencing used naive CD8+ T cells sorted from blood. These receptors were taken from a man aged 18 to 29 with hepatitis C virus infection.

Notes on this clone: Other nucleotide sequences in the sample specify the same CDR3. CDR3 bases: TGTGCCAGCAGCTTAGGGCAGGGGAGAAAAAACATTCAGTACTTC. Its translation is CASSLGQGRKNIQYF. The chain combines TRBV7-9 with TRBJ2-4, with a tentative D call TRBD1 (6 bases). The CDR3 extends over 15 amino acids. The germline CDR1 and CDR2 sequences are SEHNR and FQNEAQ (reference sequence). V lost 1 base and J 4 bases, leaving 11 bases between the germline ends.

The gene calls are TRBV29-1 and TRBJ2-1; TRBD2 agrees at 12 bases. Germline V gives CDR1 SQVTM, CDR2 ANQGSEA. With 8 bases clipped from V and 7 bases from J, the junction kept 9 bases outside the gene matches. The CDR3 sequence is 14 residues long. CDR3 sequence (DNA): TGCAGCACCAGACTAGCGGGAGTGGGTAATGAGCAGTTCTTC. It codes for CSTRLAGVGNEQFF.

This chain links TRBV4-1 with TRBJ2-7, with D possibly TRBD2 on 5 matching bases. The CDR3 loop spans 16 amino acids. Between the trimmed V and J ends, which lost 1 base and 3 bases, there was a span of 16 bases. CDR1 is MGHRA and CDR2 is YSYEKL in the germline V gene. The CDR3 region has the DNA TGCGCCAGCAGCCAAGTGGCCACTTCCGAGGGCTACGAGCAGTACTTC. This codes for CASSQVATSEGYEQYF.

This clone was recorded only once. The chain couples TRBV5-8 to TRBJ2-7; the D gene is possibly TRBD2 (5 bases). V shed 4 bases and J shed 6 bases, with 11 bases lying between them. Germline lookup yields CDR1 SGHTS and CDR2 YDEGEE. The CDR3 loop spans 12 amino acids. The CDR3 here is CASSPGLAEQYV. CDR3 sequence (DNA): TGTGCCAGCAGCCCAGGACTCGCCGAGCAGTACGTC.

The V call is TRBV4-2, the J call TRBJ2-5; 7 nucleotides line up with TRBD1. With the DNA end fitting TRBJ2-7 better, the J assignment may be wrong. This CDR3 is 15 amino acids long. From germline, CDR1 is LGHNA and CDR2 YNFKEQ. The CDR3 loop reads CASSQERDSSYEQYF. DNA for the CDR3: TGTGCCAGCAGCCAAGAAAGGGACAGCTCCTACGAGCAGTACTTC.

This chain links TRBV6-1 with TRBJ2-1; possible D gene TRBD2, 6 bases. V was pared by 0 bases and J by 6 bases, with 9 bases between. In germline, CDR1 is MNHNS, CDR2 SASEGT. This CDR3 region has 14 residues. The CDR3 sequence: CASSEAGAGNEQFF. The DNA for the CDR3 is TGTGCCAGCAGTGAAGCTGGAGCGGGCAATGAGCAGTTCTTC.

The rearrangement joins TRBV29-1 to TRBJ2-4; a weak D match, TRBD2 (5 bases). Trimming removed 7 bases at V and 3 bases at J, with 22 bases between. Per the germline V gene, CDR1 is SQVTM and CDR2 is ANQGSEA. There are 16 residues in the CDR3. The CDR3: CSAPPAGNSGKNIQYF. In DNA, the CDR3 is TGCAGCGCCCCTCCCGCCGGGAACTCGGGCAAAAACATTCAGTACTTC. Drawing the rest from reference TRBV29-1 and TRBJ2-4, the complete variable domain is SAVISQKPSRDICQRGTSLTIQCQVDSQVTMMFWYRQQPGQSLTLIATANQGSEATYESGFVIDKFPISRPNLTFSTLTVSNMSPEDSSIYLCSAPPAGNSGKNIQYFGAGTRLSVL.

This chain joins TRBV7-9 and TRBJ1-1; 12 bases line up with TRBD1. After removal of 5 bases from V and 3 bases from J, the junction contained 7 bases not matched to a gene. Germline V gives CDR1 SEHNR, CDR2 FQNEAQ (reference sequence). CDR3 length equals 16 residues. CDR3 bases: TGTGCCAGCAGCCCCCGGGACAGGGGGCGGGACACTGAAGCTTTCTTT. Amino acid sequence: CASSPRDRGRDTEAFF.

The chain is built from TRBV19 and TRBJ1-5; tentatively, D is TRBD1 (5 bases). CDR3 length: 15 residues. Germline loops: CDR1 LNHDA, CDR2 SQIVND (reference sequence). Trimming removed 3 bases from V and 4 bases from J, with 13 bases in between. The CDR3 loop is CASSIQPTANQPQHF. The DNA of the CDR3 is TGTGCCAGTAGTATTCAACCGACAGCTAATCAGCCCCAGCATTTT.

The chain uses TRBV7-8 and TRBJ2-7, with 7 positions matching TRBD2. The J segment lost 2 bases and the V segment lost 5 bases, leaving 6 bases of the junction unmatched. Germline loops: CDR1 SGHVS, CDR2 FQNEAQ. This CDR3 region has 14 residues. The CDR3 region is CASSVSGPAYEQYF. CDR3 DNA: TGTGCCAGCAGCGTTAGCGGGCCTGCCTACGAGCAGTACTTC.

The chain employs TRBV6-1 and TRBJ2-3; 7 nucleotides line up with TRBD1. This CDR3 comprises 15 residues. Looked up from germline, CDR1 is MNHNS and CDR2 is SASEGT. Trimming cost V 2 bases and J 3 bases; bases outside gene matches: 5. This chain's CDR3 is CASSERQGMTDTQYF. As DNA, the CDR3 is TGTGCCAGCAGTGAAAGACAGGGAATGACAGATACGCAGTATTTT.